The source of this TCR beta chain is a study of cytomegalovirus exposure and HLA in healthy donors. Overall study results and limits: As immune exposure information, only CMV serostatus was available.

All the people who gave samples were healthy bone marrow donors. V shed 5 bases, J shed 4 bases, and the junction held 8 bases outside the gene matches. Looked up from germline, CDR1 is SGHNT and CDR2 is YYREEE (reference sequence). This CDR3 has 16 residues. 13 Jbeta primers and 60 Vbeta primers were used for the PCR. Profiled with immunoSEQ multiplex PCR; TCRdb holds only in-frame clones, not every one. The sample data list roughly 140,000 clones. A remark on this clone: Its antigen remains unidentified.

The specimen was PBMCs. This chain links TRBV5-4 with TRBJ2-2; 10 nucleotides agree with TRBD1. The TCR sequence derives from a man aged 35-49 years in good health and CMV-seronegative. The CDR3 DNA is TGTGCCAGCAGGGATGGGGACAGGGGTTCCACCGGGGAGCTGTTTTTT. Translated, it gives CASRDGDRGSTGELFF.